This T cell receptor beta chain was retrieved from a study of cytomegalovirus exposure and HLA in healthy donors. The PCR employed 60 Vbeta primers together with 13 Jbeta primers. Repertoires were generated with immunoSEQ multiplex PCR, while TCRdb's copy carries only in-frame clones and drops some. The table includes about 230,000 clones, 78% detected once. The study, taken as a whole, reports: After further analysis at a later stage, 16,951 TCR beta sequences were associated with HLA alleles at 0.05 false discovery rate.

Regarding this clone: The antigen is unknown.

V lost 3 bases and J lost 5, with 14 bases in between. CDR3 length equals 14 residues. Germline V gene data show CDR1 as GTSNPN and CDR2 as SVGIG (reference sequence). The sequence derives from a boy aged 5 to 17 in good health and CMV-seronegative. V usage is TRBV30 and J usage is TRBJ1-5; TRBD1 might be the D (6 bases). The sequenced sample was PBMCs. As DNA, the CDR3 is TGTGCCTGGAGCCAGGGGTTAGCTGATCAGCCCCAGCATTTT. Translation: CAWSQGLADQPQHF. The complete variable domain, with remaining parts taken from reference TRBV30 and TRBJ1-5, reads SQTIHQWPATLVQPVGSPLSLECTVEGTSNPNLYWYRQAAGRGLQLLFYSVGIGQISSEVPQNLSASRPQDRQFILSSKKLLLSDSGFYLCAWSQGLADQPQHFGDGTRLSIL.